This TCR beta chain was profiled in a study of blood T cell repertoires in COVID-19. In the study overall: Samples taken during acute and convalescent COVID-19 were collected in the United States, Italy and Spain.

Assay used: immunoSEQ multiplex PCR; TCRdb lists only in-frame clones, some missing. The data contain about 100,000 clones, roughly 85% of them singletons. Sequenced sample: peripheral blood. The sequence came from a human donor in a cohort sampled during active COVID-19.

The CDR3, as DNA: TGTGCCACCAGCGGGGGGAGTTTACAAGAGACCCAGTACTTC. Its translation: CATSGGSLQETQYF. The V and J genes are TRBV15 and TRBJ2-5, with a weak D call TRBD2 (6 bases). V lost 5 bases and J lost 2, with 12 bases in between. There are 14 residues in the CDR3. CDR1 and CDR2 (germline): LNHNV, YYDKDF (reference sequence).